Each of the 14 T cell receptor beta chains below was sequenced from the same sample in a study of identical twins. Each CDR3 protein gets one entry after TCRdb re-called the 5' RACE reads with MiXCR. The data hold 600,000 to 800,000 distinct CDR3 sequences, with around 20% observed a single time. These same data were also listed under a study on T cells expressing NK-cell markers.

What was sequenced was PBMCs. These receptor sequences come from a woman aged 18-29 years in good health.

This clonotype was counted ten times or more. The gene calls are TRBV20-1 and TRBJ2-1, with a tentative D call TRBD2 (6 bases). Germline V gives CDR1 DFQATT, CDR2 SNEGSKA (reference sequence). CDR3 length: 15 amino acids. Trimming stripped 6 bases from V and 6 bases from J, with 21 bases between. The CDR3 coding sequence is TGCAGTGCGGGGCGGGGTGACGGGATTTTCAATGAGCAGTTCTTC. It yields the protein CSAGRGDGIFNEQFF.

This clonotype was seen a handful of times. This chain connects TRBV18 to TRBJ1-1, with D possibly matching TRBD1 (6 bases). Germline CDR1 is KGHSH and CDR2 is LQKENI. The CDR3 runs to 15 residues. Trimming cost V 10 bases and J 0 bases, with 18 bases left between them. The CDR3 here is CATQQTDSMNTEAFF. As DNA, the CDR3 is TGTGCCACCCAACAAACGGACAGTATGAACACTGAAGCTTTCTTT.

This clonotype has at least ten counts. The chain couples TRBV20-1 to TRBJ2-7, with 10 bases lining up with TRBD1. In germline, CDR1 is DFQATT, CDR2 SNEGSKA (reference sequence). J gave up 6 bases and V 6 bases, and 8 bases lay outside the gene matches. The CDR3 loop spans 13 amino acids. CDR3 sequence reads: CSARRQGAGEQYF. The DNA of the CDR3 is TGCAGTGCCAGACGACAGGGGGCTGGCGAGCAGTACTTC.

The rearrangement links TRBV20-1 to TRBJ1-6; 7 bases match TRBD1. CDR3 size: 14 residues. Germline CDR1 DFQATT, CDR2 SNEGSKA (reference sequence). V lost 5 bases, J lost 7 bases, and 8 bases stayed unmatched. As DNA, the CDR3 is TGCAGTGCTTCCCCTGACAGGGCCAATTCACCCCTCCACTTT. Amino acids: CSASPDRANSPLHF.

There are a few counts of this clonotype. This chain joins TRBV18 and TRBJ2-3; D not certain. This CDR3 has 14 residues. Between the trimmed V and J ends, which lost 2 bases and 4 bases, there was a span of 10 bases. Germline-derived CDR1 and CDR2 are KGHSH and LQKENI. The CDR3 region is CASSPSQYSDTQYF. DNA of the CDR3: TGTGCCAGCTCACCATCCCAATACTCAGATACGCAGTATTTT.

The sample holds a few counts of this clonotype. The V and J genes are TRBV5-1 and TRBJ2-3; D gene unclear. V shed 1 base and J shed 5 bases, with 5 bases lying between them. There are 12 residues in the CDR3. Germline V gene lookup returns CDR1 SGHRS and CDR2 YFSETQ. The CDR3 DNA reads TGCGCCAGCAGCTTGACGAGAGATACGCAGTATTTT. Protein sequence: CASSLTRDTQYF.

This clonotype was seen more than once but under ten times. The V gene is TRBV20-1, the J gene TRBJ2-7, with 8 bases fitting TRBD1. V was pared by 6 bases and J by 2 bases, with 3 bases of the junction left unmatched. The CDR3 contains 12 residues. CDR1 is DFQATT, CDR2 SNEGSKA, per germline (reference sequence). The CDR3 loop reads CSARTGTYEQYF. The CDR3 DNA sequence: TGCAGTGCAAGGACAGGGACCTACGAGCAGTACTTC.

This clonotype was recorded many times. The chain combines TRBV20-1 with TRBJ2-5; the D is unclear. V was pared by 6 bases and J by 1 base, with 12 bases between. CDR3 length: 13 amino acids. Germline V gives CDR1 DFQATT, CDR2 SNEGSKA (reference sequence). CDR3 DNA: TGCAGTGCCCCCCGTGGGATCCAAGAGACCCAGTACTTC. Translated: CSAPRGIQETQYF.

The chain couples TRBV20-1 to TRBJ2-7; D may be TRBD2 (6 bases). Trimming stripped 2 bases from V and 7 bases from J, with 12 bases between. This CDR3 is 12 amino acids long. Germline V gene sequence: CDR1 DFQATT, CDR2 SNEGSKA (reference sequence). CDR3 residues: CSARSGRGEQYF. The CDR3, as DNA: TGCAGTGCTAGATCGGGGCGGGGAGAGCAGTACTTC.

This clonotype was seen repeatedly, ten times or more. The V gene is TRBV7-9, the J gene TRBJ2-1, with D unclear. V was pared by 11 bases and J by 14 bases, with 19 bases between. Germline lookup yields CDR1 SEHNR and CDR2 FQNEAQ (reference sequence). The CDR3 totals 11 residues. Here the CDR3 DNA reads TGTGCCCTCGCTGGTGGTACGGTTAAGTTCTTC. Encoded protein: CALAGGTVKFF.

V and J are TRBV5-1 and TRBJ2-7; tentative D call: TRBD1 (5 bases). Germline assignment: CDR1 SGHRS and CDR2 YFSETQ. This CDR3 spans 15 amino acids. V was pared by 0 bases and J by 0 bases, with 10 bases between. As DNA, the CDR3 is TGCGCCAGCAGCTTGGTTCCGGACAACTCCTACGAGCAGTACTTC. It yields the protein CASSLVPDNSYEQYF.

The CDR3: CASSADLQSNYNEQFF. CDR3 DNA: TGCGCCAGCAGCGCAGACCTGCAGTCCAATTACAATGAGCAGTTCTTC. The chain recombines TRBV5-1 with TRBJ2-1; D unclear. The CDR3 consists of 16 residues. CDR1 and CDR2 (germline): SGHRS, YFSETQ. Trimming left V 4 bases short and J 4 bases short, with 18 bases between.

The chain recombines TRBV25-1 with TRBJ2-5, with D maybe TRBD2 (5 bases). The CDR3 has 15 residues. Germline assignment: CDR1 MGHDK and CDR2 SYGVNS. V dropped 1 base and J dropped 5 bases, with 14 bases sitting between them. The CDR3 region has the DNA TGTGCCAGCAGTGAATTCGGTCTAGCCGGGGAGACCCAGTACTTC. Its translation is CASSEFGLAGETQYF.

This chain uses TRBV7-2 with TRBJ1-1, with 10 bases matching TRBD1. The CDR3 totals 16 residues. Trimming at V came to 2 bases and at J to 0 bases, leaving 3 bases not matched to a gene. Germline CDR1 SGHTA, CDR2 FQGNSA. CDR3 sequence (DNA): TGTGCCAGCAGCTTAATGACAGGGGGCTTGAACACTGAAGCTTTCTTT. As protein: CASSLMTGGLNTEAFF.